Listed here are 13 T cell receptor beta chains from one sample, sequenced in a study of response to subunit inactivated influenza vaccine. Using its own MiXCR run on the RT-PCR reads, TCRdb lists one record per CDR3 protein. Here the sample spans roughly 760,000 distinct CDR3 sequences, less than 25% being singletons. This specimen was PBMCs from blood, taken roughly 5 days after vaccination. Every receptor here comes from a man aged 50 to 59 who received an inactivated influenza vaccine.

This clonotype was found a few times. The gene calls are TRBV29-1 and TRBJ2-3, with 7 bases identical to TRBD1. The J segment lost 4 bases and the V segment lost 7 bases, leaving 11 bases of the junction unmatched. Looked up from germline, CDR1 is SQVTM and CDR2 is ANQGSEA. The length of the CDR3 is 14 residues. In DNA form, the CDR3 reads TGCAGCGCCCAAAAGGGACAGCAGCCAGATACGCAGTATTTT. It is translated as CSAQKGQQPDTQYF.

The table lists this clonotype with a few counts. The chain uses TRBV20-1 and TRBJ2-1; 12 bases map to TRBD2. There are 16 residues in the CDR3. The V gene end was trimmed by 3 bases and the J gene end by 5 bases; junction bases not matched to a gene: 8. Germline lookup yields CDR1 DFQATT and CDR2 SNEGSKA (reference sequence). This CDR3 reads CSASLLAGGRNNEQFF. The DNA of the CDR3 is TGCAGTGCTAGTTTACTAGCGGGAGGCCGGAACAATGAGCAGTTCTTC.

The sample holds a few counts of this clonotype. J is TRBJ2-1 and V is TRBV7-2, with TRBD2 as a possible D gene (5 bases). The CDR3 covers 12 residues. Trimming stripped 6 bases from V and 10 bases from J, with 13 bases between. Germline CDR1 SGHTA, CDR2 FQGNSA. CDR3 residues: CASRSPGIEQFF. CDR3 sequence (DNA): TGTGCCAGCAGGTCACCCGGGATAGAGCAGTTCTTC.

This clonotype has just a few counts. The chain has TRBV7-2 and TRBJ2-1; 8 bases are shared with TRBD2. This CDR3 is built from 13 residues. From germline, CDR1 is SGHTA and CDR2 FQGNSA. The J segment lost 8 bases and the V segment lost 4 bases, leaving 4 bases of the junction unmatched. CDR3: CASSSWRGDEQFF. In DNA, the CDR3 is TGTGCCAGCAGCTCCTGGCGGGGGGATGAGCAGTTCTTC.

V usage is TRBV5-1 and J usage is TRBJ1-1; maybe TRBD1 (6 bases). CDR3 size: 15 residues. Trimming cost V 0 bases and J 4 bases, with 13 bases left between them. In germline, CDR1 is SGHRS, CDR2 YFSETQ. CDR3 amino acids: CASSLEAQGSTEAFF. Written as DNA, the CDR3 is TGCGCCAGCAGCTTGGAAGCCCAGGGGAGCACTGAAGCTTTCTTT.

This clonotype was found a few times. The chain has TRBV7-2 and TRBJ2-7, with 7 bases matching TRBD1. Trimming took 4 bases from V and 4 from J; bases not matched to a gene: 7. The CDR3 totals 14 residues. Germline-derived CDR1 and CDR2 are SGHTA and FQGNSA. In DNA, the CDR3 is TGTGCCAGCAGCTCGGGGACAGCCCTATACGAGCAGTACTTC. Translation: CASSSGTALYEQYF.

This clonotype was seen only a few times. V and J are TRBV11-2 and TRBJ2-5, with TRBD1 matching over 7 bases. Trimming removed 0 bases from V and 3 bases from J; junction bases left unmatched: 4. Germline V CDR1 and CDR2: SGHAT, FQNNGV. The CDR3 contains 15 residues. CDR3 residues: CASSLEYGTEETQYF. The CDR3 nucleotides are TGTGCCAGCAGCTTAGAATATGGGACAGAAGAGACCCAGTACTTC.

This clonotype occurred a few times. The gene calls are TRBV12-3 or TRBV12-4 and TRBJ2-7, with TRBD1 matching 7 bases. The V gene end was trimmed by 6 bases and the J gene end by 5 bases; junction bases not matched to a gene: 7. The CDR3 loop spans 13 amino acids. The CDR3 DNA sequence: TGTGCCAGCAGCCGACAGGGTGTGCACGAGCAGTACTTC. Encoded protein: CASSRQGVHEQYF.

Many counts were recorded for this clonotype. Since no conserved phenylalanine or tryptophan closes the CDR3, a read error is the likely cause. The DNA is left out, because the CDR3 cannot be placed on it with certainty; the CDR3 is given as TCRdb lists it. CDR3: CASYRGPVST. This chain uses TRBV2 with TRBJ1-2; the table's TRBD1 call for D was not verified on the DNA. The CDR3 is 10 amino acids long, termini counted. CDR1 is SNHLY and CDR2 is FYNNEI in the germline V gene.

The sample holds a few counts of this clonotype. This sequence joins TRBV10-3 and TRBJ2-1, with TRBD2 identical over 10 bases. The CDR3 has 16 residues. Germline lookup yields CDR1 ENHRY and CDR2 SYGVKD. V lost 3 bases to trimming and J lost 3 bases; unmatched junction nucleotides: 5. The DNA for the CDR3 is TGTGCCATCAGTGATAGCGGGGGGCCATTCTACAATGAGCAGTTCTTC. Its translation is CAISDSGGPFYNEQFF.

This chain joins TRBV9 and TRBJ2-1, with D tentatively TRBD1 or TRBD2 (5 bases each). V dropped 2 bases and J dropped 5 bases, with 11 bases sitting between them. This CDR3 has 14 residues. Germline loops: CDR1 SGDLS, CDR2 YYNGEE. This chain's CDR3 is CASSVGVSDNEQFF. The CDR3 region has the DNA TGTGCCAGCAGCGTGGGGGTTTCTGACAATGAGCAGTTCTTC.

The chain uses TRBV10-3 and TRBJ1-4; 8 bases align to TRBD1. This CDR3 is built from 14 residues. Looked up from germline, CDR1 is ENHRY and CDR2 is SYGVKD. V lost 9 bases to trimming and J lost 5 bases; unmatched junction nucleotides: 8. Here the CDR3 DNA reads TGTGCCATAAGTATGACAGGGGCGAATGAAAAACTGTTTTTT. As protein: CAISMTGANEKLFF.

CDR3 coding DNA: TGTGCCAGCAGTACGCCGACTAGCGGGGCATCCTACGAGCAGTACTTC. Translated: CASSTPTSGASYEQYF. The chain joins TRBV12-3 or TRBV12-4 to TRBJ2-7; 11 bases are shared with TRBD2. CDR3 length: 16 residues. The ends lost 5 bases at V and 1 base at J; junction bases unmatched: 7.